A selection of T cell receptor beta chains follows, all from one sample in a study of low-dose radiotherapy and immunotherapy resistance in tumors. Each CDR3 protein gets one entry after TCRdb re-called the reads with MiXCR. The table includes approximately 84,000 distinct CDR3 sequences, roughly a sixth detected once. The starting material was PBMCs, obtained before treatment. All receptors derive from a male donor with prostate cancer. Each CDR3 is given with its conserved first and last residue. Fields, in order: D gene, J gene, clone size, V gene, CDR3 DNA, CDR3 protein. The D gene is left open where the match is weak. The size of a clone is reported for some rows only, either as once, few or many, or as a class for expanded clones.

d_call: NA
j_call: TRBJ2-7
clone_size: many
v_call: TRBV2
cdr3_nt: TGTGCCAGCAGCCCCGACCCGCGGGAGCAGTACTTC
cdr3_aa: CASSPDPREQYF

d_call: NA
j_call: TRBJ2-5
clone_size: many
v_call: TRBV19
cdr3_nt: TGTGCCAGTAGTATGGATCGGGGACGACAAGAGACCCAGTACTTC
cdr3_aa: CASSMDRGRQETQYF

d_call: NA
j_call: TRBJ2-3
clone_size: many
v_call: TRBV12-3/TRBV12-4
cdr3_nt: TGTGCCAGCAGTTTATCCAGCTCGGCAGATACGCAGTATTTT
cdr3_aa: CASSLSSSADTQYF

d_call: NA
j_call: TRBJ1-3
clone_size: many
v_call: TRBV5-1
cdr3_nt: TGCGCCAGCAGCTTGGACGTCGGAAACACCATATATTTT
cdr3_aa: CASSLDVGNTIYF

d_call: NA
j_call: TRBJ2-7
clone_size: many
v_call: TRBV4-1
cdr3_nt: TGCGCCAGCAGCCGCCGAGGCTCGGGGACCTCCTACGAGCAGTACTTC
cdr3_aa: CASSRRGSGTSYEQYF

d_call: NA
j_call: TRBJ2-2
clone_size: many
v_call: TRBV7-8
cdr3_nt: TGTGCCAGCAGCCCCCGTTTCGCCGGGGAGCTGTTTTTT
cdr3_aa: CASSPRFAGELFF

d_call: TRBD2
j_call: TRBJ2-2
clone_size: many
v_call: TRBV29-1
cdr3_nt: TGCAGCGTCGAACTAGCGGAGATTAACACCGGGGAGCTGTTTTTT
cdr3_aa: CSVELAEINTGELFF

d_call: TRBD2
j_call: TRBJ2-3
clone_size: many
v_call: TRBV6-6
cdr3_nt: TGTGCCAGCATCCTTAGCGGGGGGGGCACAGATACGCAGTATTTT
cdr3_aa: CASILSGGGTDTQYF

d_call: TRBD2
j_call: TRBJ2-5
clone_size: NA
v_call: TRBV3-1
cdr3_nt: TGTGCCAGCACCAGGCTAGCGGGGGGGCCCCAAGAGACCCAGTACTTC
cdr3_aa: CASTRLAGGPQETQYF

d_call: NA
j_call: TRBJ2-5
clone_size: many
v_call: TRBV11-2
cdr3_nt: TGTGCCAGCAGCTTAGGTGGCAGCGGGGAGACCCAGTACTTC
cdr3_aa: CASSLGGSGETQYF

d_call: TRBD1
j_call: TRBJ2-5
clone_size: many
v_call: TRBV29-1
cdr3_nt: TGCAGCGTTGAAGGGACAGGGGGAGGAGAGACCCAGTACTTC
cdr3_aa: CSVEGTGGGETQYF

d_call: NA
j_call: TRBJ2-1
clone_size: many
v_call: TRBV1
cdr3_nt: TGCACCAGCAGCCAAGTCGGGGGGGCGGTCTACAATGAGCAGTTCTTC
cdr3_aa: CTSSQVGGAVYNEQFF

d_call: TRBD2
j_call: TRBJ2-1
clone_size: many
v_call: TRBV14
cdr3_nt: TGTGCCAGCAGCCAACTCGGGACTAGCTCCTACAATGAGCAGTTCTTC
cdr3_aa: CASSQLGTSSYNEQFF

d_call: NA
j_call: TRBJ2-1
clone_size: many
v_call: TRBV27
cdr3_nt: TGTGCCAGTTCTAACAGGGACTACAATGAGCAGTTCTTC
cdr3_aa: CASSNRDYNEQFF

d_call: TRBD2
j_call: TRBJ2-1
clone_size: many
v_call: TRBV6-2/TRBV6-3
cdr3_nt: TGTGCCAGCAGTCGCGGGGGGGACTCCTACAATGAGCAGTTCTTC
cdr3_aa: CASSRGGDSYNEQFF

d_call: NA
j_call: TRBJ1-2
clone_size: many
v_call: TRBV29-1
cdr3_nt: TGCAGCGGAAAGGTGGAGGGCGGTGGCTACACCTTC
cdr3_aa: CSGKVEGGGYTF

d_call: NA
j_call: TRBJ1-5
clone_size: many
v_call: TRBV2
cdr3_nt: TGTGCCAGCAAGTATAGCAATCAGCCCCAGCATTTT
cdr3_aa: CASKYSNQPQHF

d_call: NA
j_call: TRBJ2-7
clone_size: many
v_call: TRBV12-3/TRBV12-4
cdr3_nt: TGTGCCAGCAGTTTTCGCAGGCTCCCTACCTACGAGCAGTACTTC
cdr3_aa: CASSFRRLPTYEQYF

d_call: TRBD2
j_call: TRBJ2-1
clone_size: many
v_call: TRBV7-8
cdr3_nt: TGTGCCAGCAGCTTAGGGGGACTAGCCCAGTTCTTC
cdr3_aa: CASSLGGLAQFF

d_call: NA
j_call: TRBJ2-2
clone_size: many
v_call: TRBV5-1
cdr3_nt: TGCGCCAGCAGCTTGACAACGAACACCGGGGAGCTGTTTTTT
cdr3_aa: CASSLTTNTGELFF

d_call: NA
j_call: TRBJ1-5
clone_size: many
v_call: TRBV6-2/TRBV6-3
cdr3_nt: TGTGCCAGCACCTCAAGGGGAGAAGGCAATCAGCCCCAGCATTTT
cdr3_aa: CASTSRGEGNQPQHF

d_call: NA
j_call: TRBJ2-2
clone_size: many
v_call: TRBV11-2
cdr3_nt: TGTGCCAGCAGCTTAGATCAGGTCGGCGGGGAGCTGTTTTTT
cdr3_aa: CASSLDQVGGELFF

d_call: NA
j_call: TRBJ2-1
clone_size: once
v_call: TRBV13
cdr3_nt: TGTGCCAGCAGCTTCGATCCCGACCCCCCACAGTTCTTC
cdr3_aa: CASSFDPDPPQFF

d_call: TRBD2
j_call: TRBJ2-2
clone_size: many
v_call: TRBV20-1
cdr3_nt: TGCAGTGCTCGACCCCGACTAGCGGGGAACACCGGGGAGCTGTTTTTT
cdr3_aa: CSARPRLAGNTGELFF

d_call: NA
j_call: TRBJ2-7
clone_size: many
v_call: TRBV7-9
cdr3_nt: TGTGCCAGCAGCTGGGAGGACGGTACCGCCTACGAGCAGTACTTC
cdr3_aa: CASSWEDGTAYEQYF

d_call: NA
j_call: TRBJ2-7
clone_size: many
v_call: TRBV5-1
cdr3_nt: TGCGCCAGCAGCCGCGGGGTGGGGGCCTACGAGCAGTACTTC
cdr3_aa: CASSRGVGAYEQYF

d_call: NA
j_call: TRBJ2-5
clone_size: many
v_call: TRBV18
cdr3_nt: TGTGCCAGCTCACCACCGGCTGGACCTTACAGCGGGGAGACCCAGTACTTC
cdr3_aa: CASSPPAGPYSGETQYF

d_call: TRBD1
j_call: TRBJ1-2
clone_size: many
v_call: TRBV12-3/TRBV12-4
cdr3_nt: TGTGCCAGCAGCTTCATCCGGGACAGGGGTGGCTACACCTTC
cdr3_aa: CASSFIRDRGGYTF

d_call: NA
j_call: TRBJ1-5
clone_size: many
v_call: TRBV4-1
cdr3_nt: TGCGCCAGCGGCCCTCAGGGTATTAGCAATCAGCCCCAGCATTTT
cdr3_aa: CASGPQGISNQPQHF

d_call: TRBD1
j_call: TRBJ2-7
clone_size: many
v_call: TRBV18
cdr3_nt: TGTGCCAGCTCACCGGGACAGGGAATTTACGAGCAGTACTTC
cdr3_aa: CASSPGQGIYEQYF

d_call: TRBD1
j_call: TRBJ1-2
clone_size: NA
v_call: TRBV12-3/TRBV12-4
cdr3_nt: TGTGCCAGCAGTAGGGGGCCCGATACAGCCTTC
cdr3_aa: CASSRGPDTAF

d_call: NA
j_call: TRBJ2-7
clone_size: many
v_call: TRBV19
cdr3_nt: TGTGCCAGTAGCAAGGTTAGCTCCTACGAGCAGTACTTC
cdr3_aa: CASSKVSSYEQYF

d_call: TRBD2
j_call: TRBJ2-5
clone_size: many
v_call: TRBV5-4
cdr3_nt: TGTGCCAGCAGCGGAGGACTAGCGGGTGAGACCCAGTACTTC
cdr3_aa: CASSGGLAGETQYF

d_call: NA
j_call: TRBJ2-1
clone_size: many
v_call: TRBV5-1
cdr3_nt: TGCGCCAGCAGCTTAGCGAGCAGCTCCTACAATGAGCAGTTCTTC
cdr3_aa: CASSLASSSYNEQFF

d_call: TRBD1
j_call: TRBJ2-7
clone_size: many
v_call: TRBV10-3
cdr3_nt: TGTGCCATCAGTGAGACCAGGGGGCAGAGCTACGAGCAGTACTTC
cdr3_aa: CAISETRGQSYEQYF

d_call: NA
j_call: TRBJ2-3
clone_size: many
v_call: TRBV7-8
cdr3_nt: TGTGCCAGCAGCTTCCAAGGGGCGAGCACAGATACGCAGTATTTT
cdr3_aa: CASSFQGASTDTQYF

d_call: TRBD2
j_call: TRBJ2-3
clone_size: many
v_call: TRBV5-1
cdr3_nt: TGCGCCAGCAGCTTCTTCACGGGAGCGGGGGACGAGTTCACAGATACGCAGTATTTT
cdr3_aa: CASSFFTGAGDEFTDTQYF

d_call: TRBD1
j_call: TRBJ2-2
clone_size: many
v_call: TRBV5-1
cdr3_nt: TGCGCCAGCTTTGGACAGGGGGCCTCGAACACCGGGGAGCTGTTTTTT
cdr3_aa: CASFGQGASNTGELFF

d_call: TRBD1
j_call: TRBJ2-1
clone_size: many
v_call: TRBV5-4
cdr3_nt: TGTGCCAGCAGCTTAGGACAGGGGGTATACAATGAGCAGTTCTTC
cdr3_aa: CASSLGQGVYNEQFF

d_call: NA
j_call: TRBJ2-1
clone_size: once
v_call: TRBV2
cdr3_nt: TGTGCCAGCAGGGACTCATCGTTACGCCTCTTC
cdr3_aa: CASRDSSLRLF

d_call: TRBD1
j_call: TRBJ1-3
clone_size: many
v_call: TRBV4-1
cdr3_nt: TGCGCCAGCAGCGGACCCCGGGACAGAGGAAACACCATATATTTT
cdr3_aa: CASSGPRDRGNTIYF

d_call: TRBD2
j_call: TRBJ2-3
clone_size: many
v_call: TRBV20-1
cdr3_nt: TGCAGTGCGCGGACTAGCGGGGGGGCTAGTCTAGGCACAGATACGCAGTATTTT
cdr3_aa: CSARTSGGASLGTDTQYF

d_call: NA
j_call: TRBJ2-1
clone_size: many
v_call: TRBV2
cdr3_nt: TGTGCCAGCAGTGAAAGGGGAATTCCTAGGCCGTTCTTC
cdr3_aa: CASSERGIPRPFF

d_call: NA
j_call: TRBJ2-7
clone_size: many
v_call: TRBV13
cdr3_nt: TGTGCCAGCAGCATATCGACAGGTGTCACCTACGAGCAGTACTTC
cdr3_aa: CASSISTGVTYEQYF

d_call: NA
j_call: TRBJ2-1
clone_size: many
v_call: TRBV6-2/TRBV6-3
cdr3_nt: TGTGCCAGCAGTTACAATCAGGGATTAGGCAATGAGCAGTTCTTC
cdr3_aa: CASSYNQGLGNEQFF

d_call: TRBD1
j_call: TRBJ1-4
clone_size: NA
v_call: TRBV6-6
cdr3_nt: TGTGCCAGCAGTTACTCTTCGGGACAGGTCAATGAAAAACTGTTTTTT
cdr3_aa: CASSYSSGQVNEKLFF

d_call: NA
j_call: TRBJ2-1
clone_size: many
v_call: TRBV2
cdr3_nt: TGTGCCAGCAGTGAACAGGGACTCACCTACAATGAGCAGTTCTTC
cdr3_aa: CASSEQGLTYNEQFF

d_call: NA
j_call: TRBJ1-2
clone_size: many
v_call: TRBV20-1
cdr3_nt: TGCAGTGCGCCGGACAGAAACTATGGCTACACCTTC
cdr3_aa: CSAPDRNYGYTF

d_call: NA
j_call: TRBJ2-7
clone_size: many
v_call: TRBV6-2/TRBV6-3
cdr3_nt: TGTGCCAGCAGGGACACAGGGCCCTACGAGCAGTACTTC
cdr3_aa: CASRDTGPYEQYF

d_call: NA
j_call: TRBJ2-7
clone_size: many
v_call: TRBV25-1
cdr3_nt: TGTGCCAGCAGTGATGGTGCGGGTCCCCATTTT
cdr3_aa: CASSDGAGPHF

d_call: NA
j_call: TRBJ2-6
clone_size: NA
v_call: TRBV4-2
cdr3_nt: TGTGCCAGCAGCCAAGACTCGACCTCTGGGGCCAACGTCCTGACTTTC
cdr3_aa: CASSQDSTSGANVLTF

d_call: NA
j_call: TRBJ2-7
clone_size: few
v_call: TRBV20-1
cdr3_nt: TGCAGTGCTAGAAATCAGGGGGGAAGGTACGAGCAGTACTTC
cdr3_aa: CSARNQGGRYEQYF

d_call: NA
j_call: TRBJ1-5
clone_size: many
v_call: TRBV6-5
cdr3_nt: TGTGCCAGCAGAGAGAACAGGTTGGGTAATCAGCCCCAGCATTTT
cdr3_aa: CASRENRLGNQPQHF